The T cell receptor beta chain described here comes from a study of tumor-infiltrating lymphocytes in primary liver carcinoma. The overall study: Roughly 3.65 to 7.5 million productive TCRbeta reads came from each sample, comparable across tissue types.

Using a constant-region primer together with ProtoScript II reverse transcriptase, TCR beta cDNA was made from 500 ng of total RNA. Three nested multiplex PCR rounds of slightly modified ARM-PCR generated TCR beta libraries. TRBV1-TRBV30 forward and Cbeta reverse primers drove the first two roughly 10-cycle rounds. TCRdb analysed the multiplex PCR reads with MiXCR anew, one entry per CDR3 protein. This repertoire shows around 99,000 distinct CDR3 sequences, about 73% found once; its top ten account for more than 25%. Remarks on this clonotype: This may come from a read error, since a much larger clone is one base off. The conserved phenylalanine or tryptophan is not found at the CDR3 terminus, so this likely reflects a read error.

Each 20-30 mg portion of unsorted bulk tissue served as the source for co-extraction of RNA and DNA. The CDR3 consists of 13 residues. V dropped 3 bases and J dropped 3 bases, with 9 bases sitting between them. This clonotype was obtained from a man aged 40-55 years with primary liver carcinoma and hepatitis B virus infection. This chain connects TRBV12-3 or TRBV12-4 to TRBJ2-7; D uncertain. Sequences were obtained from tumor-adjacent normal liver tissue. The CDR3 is CASSFRSDYEQYI. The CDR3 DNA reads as TGTGCCAGCAGTTTCCGTTCCGACTACGAGCAGTACATC.